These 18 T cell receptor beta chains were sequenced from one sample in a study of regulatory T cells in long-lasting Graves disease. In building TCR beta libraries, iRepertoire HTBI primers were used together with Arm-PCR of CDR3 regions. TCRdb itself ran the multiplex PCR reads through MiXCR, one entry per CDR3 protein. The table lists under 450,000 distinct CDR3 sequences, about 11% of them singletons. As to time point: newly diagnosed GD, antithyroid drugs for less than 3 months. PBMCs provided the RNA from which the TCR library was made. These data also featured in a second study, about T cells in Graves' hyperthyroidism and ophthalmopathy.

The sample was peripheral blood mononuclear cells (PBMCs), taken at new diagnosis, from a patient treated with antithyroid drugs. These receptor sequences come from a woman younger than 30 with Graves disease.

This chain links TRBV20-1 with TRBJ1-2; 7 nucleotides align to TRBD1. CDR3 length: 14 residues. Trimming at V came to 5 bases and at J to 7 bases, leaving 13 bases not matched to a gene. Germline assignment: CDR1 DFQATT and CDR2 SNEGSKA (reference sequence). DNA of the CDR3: TGCAGTGCTGTGGACGGACAGGATACGATTGGCTACACCTTC. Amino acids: CSAVDGQDTIGYTF.

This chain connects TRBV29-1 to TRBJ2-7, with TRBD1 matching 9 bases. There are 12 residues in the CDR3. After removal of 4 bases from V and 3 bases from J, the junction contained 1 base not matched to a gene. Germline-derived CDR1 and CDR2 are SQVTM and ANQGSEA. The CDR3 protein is CSVGQGVYEQYF. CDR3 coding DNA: TGCAGCGTTGGACAGGGGGTCTACGAGCAGTACTTC.

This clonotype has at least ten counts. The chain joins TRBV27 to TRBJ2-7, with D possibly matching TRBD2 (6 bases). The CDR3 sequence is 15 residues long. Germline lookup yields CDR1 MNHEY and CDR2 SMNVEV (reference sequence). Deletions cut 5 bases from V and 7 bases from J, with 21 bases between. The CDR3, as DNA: TGTGCCAGCAGTAACTCGTGGGGGGACGAGAAGGAGCAGTACTTC. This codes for CASSNSWGDEKEQYF.

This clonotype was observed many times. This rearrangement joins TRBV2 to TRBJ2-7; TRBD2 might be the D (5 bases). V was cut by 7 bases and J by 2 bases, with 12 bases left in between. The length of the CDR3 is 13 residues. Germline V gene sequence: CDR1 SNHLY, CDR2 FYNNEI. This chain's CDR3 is CASNVGVPYEQYF. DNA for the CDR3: TGTGCCAGCAACGTGGGAGTCCCCTACGAGCAGTACTTC.

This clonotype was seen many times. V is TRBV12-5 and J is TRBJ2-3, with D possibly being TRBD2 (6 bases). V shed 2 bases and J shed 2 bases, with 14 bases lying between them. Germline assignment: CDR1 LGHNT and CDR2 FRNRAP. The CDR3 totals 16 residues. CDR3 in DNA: TGTGCTAGTGGTTTGCTAGGGCGGGAAGACACAGATACGCAGTATTTT. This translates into CASGLLGREDTDTQYF.

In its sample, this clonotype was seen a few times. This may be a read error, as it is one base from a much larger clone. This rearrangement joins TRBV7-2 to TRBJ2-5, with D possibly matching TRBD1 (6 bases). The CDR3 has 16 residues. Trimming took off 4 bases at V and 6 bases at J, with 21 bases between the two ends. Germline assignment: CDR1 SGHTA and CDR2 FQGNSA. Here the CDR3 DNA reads TGTGCCAGCAGCTCTCGAGGGGGAGCCAGTGGCAAGACCCAGTACTTC. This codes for CASSSRGGASGKTQYF.

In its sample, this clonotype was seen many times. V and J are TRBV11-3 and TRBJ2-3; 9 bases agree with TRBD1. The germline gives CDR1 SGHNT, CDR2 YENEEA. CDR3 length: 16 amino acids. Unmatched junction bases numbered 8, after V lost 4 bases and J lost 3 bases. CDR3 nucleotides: TGTGCCAGCAGCTCCGGGACAGGGCGTGGAACAGATACGCAGTATTTT. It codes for CASSSGTGRGTDTQYF.

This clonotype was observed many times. As DNA, the CDR3 is TGTGCCAGCACCTTGGGCCTGGCGCAGGACAGCGAGAATGAAAAACTGTTTTTT. It is translated as CASTLGLAQDSENEKLFF. The V call is TRBV7-9, the J call TRBJ1-4, with D perhaps matching TRBD1 (6 bases). The CDR3 is 18 residues long. Germline V gene data show CDR1 as SEHNR and CDR2 as FQNEAQ (reference sequence). The ends were cut back, 7 bases at V and 5 bases at J, with 26 bases in the middle.

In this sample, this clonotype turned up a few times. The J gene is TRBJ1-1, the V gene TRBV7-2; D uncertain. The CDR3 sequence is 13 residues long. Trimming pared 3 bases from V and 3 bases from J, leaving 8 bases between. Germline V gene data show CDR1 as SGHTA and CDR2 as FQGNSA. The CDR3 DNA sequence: TGTGCCAGCAGCTTCGGTGGGGACACTGAAGCTTTCTTT. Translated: CASSFGGDTEAFF.

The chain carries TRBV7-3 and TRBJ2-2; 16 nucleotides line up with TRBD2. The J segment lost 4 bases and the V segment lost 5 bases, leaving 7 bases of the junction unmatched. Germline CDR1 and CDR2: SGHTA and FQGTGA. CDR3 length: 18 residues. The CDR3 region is CASSPQGTSGGGTGELFF. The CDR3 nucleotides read TGTGCCAGCAGCCCCCAAGGGACTAGCGGGGGGGGCACCGGGGAGCTGTTTTTT. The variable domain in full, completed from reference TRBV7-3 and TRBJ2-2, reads GAGVSQTPSNKVTEKGKYVELRCDPISGHTALYWYRQSLGQGPEFLIYFQGTGAADDSGLPNDRFFAVRPEGSVSTLKIQRTERGDSAVYLCASSPQGTSGGGTGELFFGEGSRLTVL.

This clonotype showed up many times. The CDR3 nucleotides read TGTGCCTGGAAGGGGGCGGGGGAGACCCAGTACTTC. Its protein is CAWKGAGETQYF. The rearrangement joins TRBV30 to TRBJ2-5; D possibly corresponds to TRBD1 (7 bases). There are 12 residues in the CDR3. The V gene lost 4 bases and the J gene lost 5 bases, with 11 bases spanning the gap. Germline CDR1 is GTSNPN and CDR2 is SVGIG (reference sequence).

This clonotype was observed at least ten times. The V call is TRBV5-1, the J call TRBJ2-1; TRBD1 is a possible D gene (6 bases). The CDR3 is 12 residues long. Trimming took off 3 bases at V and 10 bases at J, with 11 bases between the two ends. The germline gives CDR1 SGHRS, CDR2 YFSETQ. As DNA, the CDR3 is TGCGCCAGCAGCTATCCGGGGACAGAGCAGTTCTTC. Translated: CASSYPGTEQFF.

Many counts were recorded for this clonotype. The chain's CDR3 is CASSSETQYF. CDR3 in DNA: TGTGCCAGCAGCTCCGAGACCCAGTACTTC. The rearrangement joins TRBV7-2 to TRBJ2-5, with D hard to call. Germline loops: CDR1 SGHTA, CDR2 FQGNSA. Trimming pared 4 bases from V and 5 bases from J, leaving 2 bases between. This CDR3 region has 10 residues.

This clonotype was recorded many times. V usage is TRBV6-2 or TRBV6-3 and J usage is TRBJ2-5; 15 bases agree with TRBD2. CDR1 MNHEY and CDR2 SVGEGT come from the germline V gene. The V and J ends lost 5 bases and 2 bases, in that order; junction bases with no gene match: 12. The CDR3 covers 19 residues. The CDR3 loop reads CASSVLPGLAGGGQETQYF. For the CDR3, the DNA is TGTGCCAGCAGTGTTTTACCGGGACTAGCGGGAGGTGGACAAGAGACCCAGTACTTC.

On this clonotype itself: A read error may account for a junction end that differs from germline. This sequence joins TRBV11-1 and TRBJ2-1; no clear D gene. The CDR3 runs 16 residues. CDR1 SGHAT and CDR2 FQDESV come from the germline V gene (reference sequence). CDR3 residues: CASSHRRQSSYNEQLF. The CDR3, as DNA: TGTGCCAGCAGCCATCGACGTCAGAGCTCCTACAATGAGCAGCTCTTC. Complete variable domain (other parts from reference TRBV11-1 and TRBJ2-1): EAEVAQSPRYKITEKSQAVAFWCDPISGHATLYWYRQILGQGPELLVQFQDESVVDDSQLPKDRFSAERLKGVDSTLKIQPAELGDSAMYLCASSHRRQSSYNEQLFGPGTRLTVL.

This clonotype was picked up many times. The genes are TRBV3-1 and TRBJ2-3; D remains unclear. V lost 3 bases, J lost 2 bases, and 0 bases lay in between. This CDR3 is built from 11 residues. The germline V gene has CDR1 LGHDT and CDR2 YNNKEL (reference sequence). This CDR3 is CASSHTDTQYF. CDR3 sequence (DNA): TGTGCCAGCAGCCACACAGATACGCAGTATTTT.

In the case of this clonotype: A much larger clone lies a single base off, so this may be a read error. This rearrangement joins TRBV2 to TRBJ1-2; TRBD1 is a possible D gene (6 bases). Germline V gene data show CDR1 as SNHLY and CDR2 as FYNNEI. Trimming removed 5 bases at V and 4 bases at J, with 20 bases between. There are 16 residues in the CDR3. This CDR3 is CASSPRGSFWTYGYTF. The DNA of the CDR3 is TGTGCCAGCAGTCCCAGGGGCTCATTTTGGACCTATGGCTACACCTTC.

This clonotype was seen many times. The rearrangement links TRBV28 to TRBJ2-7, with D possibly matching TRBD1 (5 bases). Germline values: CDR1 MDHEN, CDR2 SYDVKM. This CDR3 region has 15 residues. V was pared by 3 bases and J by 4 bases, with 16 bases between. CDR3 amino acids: CASSLAGHPTYEQYF. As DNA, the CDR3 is TGTGCCAGCAGTTTGGCTGGACACCCCACGTACGAGCAGTACTTC.